A selection of T cell receptor beta chains follows, all from one sample in a study of shared clonotypes between healthy human individuals. The table came from immunoSEQ multiplex PCR; TCRdb's copy has only in-frame clones and leaves some out. The table lists about 690,000 clones, about 92% of them singletons, with around a third in the top ten. Sample: memory CD8+ T cells from PBMCs. Every receptor here comes from a man aged 18-30 years in good health. Some clones in this sample may be carry-over from other donors' samples. Each CDR3 is given with its conserved first and last residue. A D gene is named only where the DNA matches it firmly. Size tells how often a clone was seen (once, few, many) or the class of an expanded clone, and some rows leave it out.

j_gene,abundance,d_gene,v_gene,CDR3aa,CDR3nt
TRBJ2-1,NA,NA,TRBV19,CASSIVGQTPLNEQFF,TGTGCCAGTAGTATAGTTGGGCAGACTCCTCTCAATGAGCAGTTCTTC
TRBJ2-1,NA,NA,TRBV7-9,CASSLRDFHYNEQFF,TGTGCCAGCAGCTTGCGCGATTTCCATTACAATGAGCAGTTCTTC
TRBJ1-5,NA,NA,TRBV11-2,CASSLGQVLSEPQHF,TGTGCCAGCAGCTTAGGCCAGGTTCTGTCGGAGCCCCAGCATTTT
TRBJ2-3,NA,NA,TRBV9,CASSPLQSTDTQYF,TGTGCCAGCAGCCCCCTCCAAAGCACAGATACGCAGTATTTT
TRBJ2-7,NA,TRBD2,TRBV4-1,CASSHGRSGTSGSYEQYF,TGCGCCAGCAGCCACGGAAGGAGCGGGACTAGCGGCTCCTACGAGCAGTACTTC
TRBJ2-5,NA,NA,TRBV28,CASSLMGGWQQETQYF,TGTGCCAGCAGCCTTATGGGGGGATGGCAGCAAGAGACCCAGTACTTC
TRBJ1-4,NA,NA,TRBV5-6,CASSSGGRVSEKLFF,TGTGCCAGCAGCTCGGGGGGCAGGGTTTCTGAAAAACTGTTTTTT
TRBJ2-1,few,NA,TRBV28,CASSSGNEQFF,TGTGCCAGCAGTTCAGGGAATGAGCAGTTCTTC
TRBJ2-7,few,NA,TRBV11-2,CASSSRDTAYEQYF,TGTGCCAGCAGCTCGCGGGACACGGCCTACGAGCAGTACTTC
TRBJ1-2,NA,TRBD1,TRBV7-6,CASSFYPSGTGNFYGYTF,TGTGCCAGCAGCTTCTACCCCTCCGGGACAGGGAATTTCTATGGCTACACCTTC
TRBJ1-1,NA,NA,TRBV4-3,CASSQELFDTEAFF,TGCGCCAGCAGCCAAGAGTTATTCGACACTGAAGCTTTCTTT
TRBJ2-7,NA,NA,TRBV11-1,CASSPLEGLTYEQYF,TGTGCCAGCAGCCCCTTAGAGGGACTTACTTACGAGCAGTACTTC
TRBJ1-5,NA,NA,TRBV19,CASSPEGGAYQPQHF,TGTGCCAGTAGTCCCGAGGGTGGGGCGTACCAGCCCCAGCATTTT
TRBJ2-7,NA,NA,TRBV27,CASSLAGPIYEQYF,TGTGCCAGCAGTTTGGCCGGTCCCATCTACGAGCAGTACTTC
TRBJ2-3,once,TRBD2,TRBV9,CASSVEGLAGSTDTQYF,TGTGCCAGCAGCGTAGAGGGACTAGCGGGGAGCACAGATACGCAGTATTTT
TRBJ2-2,NA,NA,TRBV5-1,CASSLDPAANTGELFF,TGCGCCAGCAGCTTGGATCCGGCGGCGAACACCGGGGAGCTGTTTTTT
TRBJ2-1,NA,NA,TRBV5-1,CASSRGKPPSYNEQFF,TGCGCCAGCTCCCGGGGGAAGCCGCCATCCTACAATGAGCAGTTCTTC
TRBJ2-7,NA,NA,TRBV9,CASSGGDSNSYEQYF,TGTGCCAGCAGCGGCGGGGACAGTAACTCCTACGAGCAGTACTTC
TRBJ2-1,NA,NA,TRBV28,CASSDGQVTSDEQFF,TGTGCCAGCAGTGACGGACAGGTGACTAGCGATGAGCAGTTCTTC
TRBJ2-5,NA,TRBD2,TRBV19,CASSGRIAGYQETQYF,TGTGCCAGTAGTGGACGGATAGCGGGCTACCAAGAGACCCAGTACTTC
TRBJ1-1,NA,NA,TRBV5-4,CASSLEMNTEAFF,TGTGCCAGCAGCTTGGAGATGAACACTGAAGCTTTCTTT
TRBJ2-7,NA,TRBD2,TRBV7-9,CASSSPFWTSGRYEQYF,TGTGCCAGCAGCTCCCCCTTTTGGACTAGCGGGAGGTACGAGCAGTACTTC
TRBJ2-3,NA,TRBD2,TRBV18,CASSPEGREATDTQYF,TGTGCCAGCTCACCAGAGGGTCGGGAGGCCACAGATACGCAGTATTTT
TRBJ2-1,NA,TRBD2,TRBV11-3,CASSLDRWGASGSNEQFF,TGTGCCAGCAGCTTAGATCGTTGGGGGGCTAGCGGGAGCAATGAGCAGTTCTTC
TRBJ2-3,NA,TRBD2,TRBV9,CASSVAGAGVYTQYF,TGTGCCAGCAGCGTCGCCGGGGCGGGAGTTTATACGCAGTATTTT
TRBJ2-7,NA,NA,TRBV7-9,CASSPPRVHEQYF,TGTGCCAGCAGCCCGCCCAGGGTCCACGAGCAGTACTTC
TRBJ1-1,NA,NA,TRBV27,CASKPTGGDLEAFF,TGTGCCAGCAAACCCACCGGGGGAGACCTTGAAGCTTTCTTT
TRBJ2-3,NA,NA,TRBV27,CASSLGQWGHSQSQYF,TGTGCCAGCAGTCTAGGGCAGTGGGGCCACAGTCAGTCGCAGTATTTT
TRBJ2-7,NA,NA,TRBV7-6,CASSLGSGGGRYEQYF,TGTGCCAGCAGCTTGGGGAGTGGGGGAGGTCGCTACGAGCAGTACTTC
TRBJ2-7,NA,NA,TRBV9,CASSPSMSTYEQYF,TGTGCCAGCAGCCCCAGTATGTCTACCTACGAGCAGTACTTC
TRBJ2-3,few,TRBD2,TRBV9,CASSVEAGGSTDTQYF,TGTGCCAGCAGCGTAGAAGCGGGAGGCAGCACAGATACGCAGTATTTT
TRBJ2-7,NA,NA,TRBV5-1,CASSAGQYYEQYF,TGCGCCAGCAGCGCGGGACAGTACTACGAGCAGTACTTC
TRBJ2-6,NA,TRBD2,TRBV9,CASSVALPGLASSGANVLTF,TGTGCCAGCAGCGTAGCTTTACCGGGACTAGCGAGCTCTGGGGCCAACGTCCTGACTTTC
TRBJ2-3,NA,NA,TRBV9,CASSLGATSTDTQYF,TGTGCCAGCAGCCTTGGGGCGACTAGCACAGATACGCAGTATTTT
TRBJ2-1,NA,NA,TRBV11-2,CASSLDLGRNNEQFF,TGTGCCAGCAGCTTAGATCTTGGCCGGAACAATGAGCAGTTCTTC
TRBJ2-7,NA,TRBD2,TRBV7-2,CASSSTSGYATPYEQYF,TGTGCCAGCAGCTCGACTAGCGGATATGCTACCCCCTACGAGCAGTACTTC
TRBJ1-5,NA,TRBD1,TRBV28,CASSFPPRSGTVDQPQHF,TGTGCCAGCAGTTTCCCCCCCAGATCCGGGACAGTTGATCAGCCCCAGCATTTT
TRBJ2-7,NA,TRBD1,TRBV27,CASSLSPGTGAHEQYF,TGTGCCAGCAGTTTATCGCCCGGGACAGGGGCGCACGAGCAGTACTTC
TRBJ2-5,NA,TRBD2,TRBV5-1,CASSPAVESGSETQYF,TGCGCCAGCAGCCCAGCAGTGGAAAGCGGGAGCGAGACCCAGTACTTC
TRBJ1-5,NA,NA,TRBV30,CAWNPLGQVYSNQPQHF,TGTGCCTGGAACCCTTTGGGTCAGGTATATAGCAATCAGCCCCAGCATTTT
TRBJ2-5,many,NA,TRBV28,CASSLLGIGASRETQYF,TGTGCCAGCAGTTTACTCGGAATAGGGGCCAGCAGGGAGACCCAGTACTTC
TRBJ2-2,NA,TRBD2,TRBV2,CASSEGLAGTGELFF,TGTGCCAGCAGTGAAGGACTAGCGGGAACCGGGGAGCTGTTTTTT
TRBJ2-1,NA,NA,TRBV9,CASSVADGNEQFF,TGTGCCAGCAGCGTGGCGGACGGGAATGAGCAGTTCTTC
TRBJ1-4,NA,NA,TRBV7-6,CASSPQSGANEKLFF,TGTGCCAGCAGCCCGCAGTCAGGGGCTAATGAAAAACTGTTTTTT
TRBJ1-5,NA,NA,TRBV16,CASSQMGNQPQHF,TGTGCCAGCAGCCAAATGGGCAATCAGCCCCAGCATTTT
TRBJ1-5,NA,TRBD1,TRBV29-1,CSVASGQDDQPQHF,TGCAGCGTTGCATCGGGACAGGATGATCAGCCCCAGCATTTT
TRBJ2-7,few,TRBD1,TRBV7-8,CASSLGQGAYEQYF,TGTGCCAGCAGCCTGGGACAGGGCGCCTACGAGCAGTACTTC
TRBJ2-7,NA,NA,TRBV7-9,CASSPVGGTSSYEQYF,TGTGCCAGCAGCCCGGTAGGAGGTACGAGCTCCTACGAGCAGTACTTC
TRBJ2-2,NA,NA,TRBV28,CASMGLWAGELFF,TGTGCCAGCATGGGCCTGTGGGCCGGGGAGCTGTTTTTT
TRBJ2-7,NA,NA,TRBV18,CASSELGTPPPYEQYF,TGTGCCAGCTCGGAGTTAGGGACACCGCCGCCGTACGAGCAGTACTTC
TRBJ2-7,NA,TRBD1,TRBV5-1,CASSRDRALSYEQYF,TGCGCCAGCAGCAGGGACAGGGCCCTATCCTACGAGCAGTACTTC
TRBJ1-6,NA,NA,TRBV7-2,CASSLSGYGSPLHF,TGTGCCAGCAGCTTGAGTGGGTATGGTTCACCCCTCCACTTT
TRBJ1-1,NA,TRBD1,TRBV6-5,CASSYSTQGPEAFF,TGTGCCAGCAGTTACTCTACACAGGGGCCTGAAGCTTTCTTT
TRBJ2-1,once,NA,TRBV9,CASSVDSSEQFF,TGTGCCAGCAGCGTAGATTCAAGTGAGCAGTTCTTC
TRBJ2-7,few,TRBD2,TRBV29-1,CSVVLRLAGKTSYGTDQGYEQYF,TGCAGCGTTGTTTTACGCCTAGCGGGGAAAACGAGCTATGGTACGGACCAGGGGTACGAGCAGTACTTC